Below are 24 T cell receptor beta chains sequenced from a single sample in a study of T cell responses to AZD1222 COVID-19 vaccine. Repertoires were generated with immunoSEQ multiplex PCR, while TCRdb's copy carries only in-frame clones and drops some. The sample lists under 300,000 clones; approximately 93% were seen once. Source: peripheral blood, taken on day 0 of AZD1222 vaccination. Receptors originate from an adult in good health.

V is TRBV5-1 and J is TRBJ2-3; 11 bases fit TRBD1. Germline V gene lookup returns CDR1 SGHRS and CDR2 YFSETQ. CDR3 length: 14 residues. V gave up 4 bases and J gave up 7 bases; unmatched junction bases: 5. CDR3 in amino acids: CASSPDRGPYTQYF. The CDR3, as DNA: TGCGCCAGCAGCCCGGACAGGGGGCCATATACGCAGTATTTT.

V usage is TRBV28 and J usage is TRBJ1-5, with a tentative D call TRBD1 (6 bases). The CDR3 covers 13 residues. CDR1 and CDR2 from the germline V gene are MDHEN and SYDVKM. V lost 6 bases, J lost 6 bases, and 12 bases lay in between. The CDR3 reads CASREQGGQPQHF. The DNA for the CDR3 is TGTGCCAGCAGGGAACAGGGAGGTCAGCCCCAGCATTTT.

The chain uses TRBV2 and TRBJ1-2; 8 bases are a match to TRBD1. The CDR3 has 15 residues. V was clipped by 3 bases and J by 2 bases; unmatched bases: 5. The V gene's germline CDR1 is SNHLY and CDR2 FYNNEI. The CDR3: CASSDGGQENYGYTF. CDR3 DNA: TGTGCCAGCAGTGATGGGGGACAGGAGAACTATGGCTACACCTTC. Full variable domain (outside the CDR3, taken from reference TRBV2 and TRBJ1-2): EPEVTQTPSHQVTQMGQEVILRCVPISNHLYFYWYRQILGQKVEFLVSFYNNEISEKSEIFDDQFSVERPDGSNFTLKIRSTKLEDSAMYFCASSDGGQENYGYTFGSGTRLTVV.

This rearrangement joins TRBV5-1 to TRBJ2-5, with 11 nucleotides matching TRBD2. There are 15 residues in the CDR3. Germline loops: CDR1 SGHRS, CDR2 YFSETQ. With V trimmed by 1 base and J by 4 bases, 3 bases remained unmatched. CDR3 DNA: TGCGCCAGCAGCTTGACGACTAGCGGGACAGAGACCCAGTACTTC. Translation gives CASSLTTSGTETQYF. The full variable domain, its missing parts supplied by reference TRBV5-1 and TRBJ2-5, is KAGVTQTPRYLIKTRGQQVTLSCSPISGHRSVSWYQQTPGQGLQFLFEYFSETQRNKGNFPGRFSGRQFSNSRSEMNVSTLELGDSALYLCASSLTTSGTETQYFGPGTRLLVL.

The gene calls are TRBV7-9 and TRBJ2-1, with 10 bases that match TRBD2. There are 16 residues in the CDR3. The J segment lost 5 bases and the V segment lost 5 bases, leaving 9 bases of the junction unmatched. Germline V gene lookup returns CDR1 SEHNR and CDR2 FQNEAQ (reference sequence). This chain's CDR3 is CASSPGIGTSDNEQFF. The CDR3 DNA reads TGTGCCAGCAGCCCCGGCATAGGGACTAGCGACAATGAGCAGTTCTTC.

The chain employs TRBV27 and TRBJ1-1, with D maybe TRBD1 (6 bases). Trimming stripped 5 bases from V and 4 bases from J, with 17 bases between. The CDR3 consists of 15 residues. Germline assignment: CDR1 MNHEY and CDR2 SMNVEV (reference sequence). As DNA, the CDR3 is TGTGCCAGCAGTCTGGTTGGGGGCGGAGGCACTGAAGCTTTCTTT. This encodes CASSLVGGGGTEAFF.

V is TRBV12-3 or TRBV12-4 and J is TRBJ1-2; D unresolved. V was pared by 4 bases and J by 7 bases, with 13 bases between. The CDR3 contains 13 residues. CDR3 sequence: CASSWVEGGGYTF. CDR3 DNA sequence: TGTGCCAGCAGTTGGGTGGAGGGTGGTGGCTACACCTTC.

This clone was observed once. The V and J genes are TRBV15 and TRBJ1-2, with a tentative D call TRBD1 (5 bases). The V gene's germline CDR1 is LNHNV and CDR2 YYDKDF (reference sequence). The V gene lost 0 bases and the J gene lost 3 bases, with 8 bases spanning the gap. This CDR3 is 14 amino acids long. In DNA, the CDR3 is TGTGCCACCAGCAGAGATACACAGGACTATGGCTACACCTTC. Encoded protein: CATSRDTQDYGYTF.

J is TRBJ2-3 and V is TRBV2; D gene ambiguous. Germline V gene data show CDR1 as SNHLY and CDR2 as FYNNEI. CDR3 length: 13 amino acids. Trimming pared 4 bases from V and 4 bases from J, leaving 9 bases between. This CDR3 reads CASSAVVADTQYF. The CDR3 bases are TGTGCCAGCAGTGCGGTAGTTGCAGATACGCAGTATTTT.

The chain employs TRBV7-2 and TRBJ1-1, with D hard to call. The germline V gene encodes CDR1 SGHTA and CDR2 FQGNSA. CDR3 length: 11 residues. Trimming cost V 6 bases and J 4 bases, with 6 bases left between them. DNA of the CDR3: TGTGCCAGCAGTCCGAGCACTGAAGCTTTCTTT. Encoded protein: CASSPSTEAFF. Variable domain in full (rest from reference TRBV7-2 and TRBJ1-1): GAGVSQSPSNKVTEKGKDVELRCDPISGHTALYWYRQSLGQGLEFLIYFQGNSAPDKSGLPSDRFSAERTGGSVSTLTIQRTQQEDSAVYLCASSPSTEAFFGQGTRLTVV.

This chain links TRBV5-1 with TRBJ2-2; D is ambiguous. V shed 3 bases and J shed 0 bases, with 6 bases lying between them. CDR1 and CDR2 (germline): SGHRS, YFSETQ. This CDR3 is 14 amino acids long. CDR3: CASSSNANTGELFF. The DNA for the CDR3 is TGCGCCAGCAGCTCTAATGCGAACACCGGGGAGCTGTTTTTT.

This clone was counted once. V gene TRBV6-6 combines with J gene TRBJ1-2; D ambiguous. The CDR3 runs to 16 residues. Germline V gene sequence: CDR1 MNHNY, CDR2 SVGAGI (reference sequence). Trimming shortened V by 5 bases and J by 4 bases, and 20 bases separated the two germline ends. The CDR3 DNA is TGTGCCAGCAGTATCTCACACCGATCCGGGAGCTATGGCTACACCTTC. Translating it yields CASSISHRSGSYGYTF.

This clone is a singleton in its sample. The chain is built from TRBV11-3 and TRBJ1-3; D unresolved. Germline loops: CDR1 SGHNT, CDR2 YENEEA. This CDR3 comprises 13 residues. Trimming took 5 bases from V and 4 from J, leaving 9 bases between them. The CDR3 region is CASSLTNGNTIYF. CDR3 DNA: TGTGCCAGCAGCCTTACTAACGGAAACACCATATATTTT.

This chain's CDR3 is CASSPGGSTYEQYF. In DNA form, the CDR3 reads TGTGCCAGCAGCCCGGGGGGCAGCACCTACGAGCAGTACTTC. The chain recombines TRBV28 with TRBJ2-7; tentative D call: TRBD2 (7 bases). Trimming took 6 bases from V and 2 from J, leaving 14 bases between them. The CDR3 length is 14 residues. Germline CDR1 is MDHEN and CDR2 is SYDVKM.

J is TRBJ2-1 and V is TRBV27, with a tentative D call TRBD1 (5 bases). This CDR3 is 15 amino acids long. In germline, CDR1 is MNHEY, CDR2 SMNVEV (reference sequence). Trimming shortened V by 6 bases and J by 9 bases, and 21 bases separated the two germline ends. The CDR3 nucleotides read TGTGCCAGCAGAACCTTAGGGGTTTCGGGCTCTGAGCAGTTCTTC. It is translated as CASRTLGVSGSEQFF.

This clone was recorded a few times. The V gene is TRBV28, the J gene TRBJ1-4, with D hard to call. Per germline, CDR1 MDHEN and CDR2 SYDVKM. CDR3 length equals 12 residues. Trimming left V 1 base short and J 10 bases short, with 7 bases between. The CDR3 nucleotides read TGTGCCAGCAGTTTATTGGCTGGAAAACTGTTTTTT. Amino acid sequence: CASSLLAGKLFF.

This rearrangement joins TRBV7-2 to TRBJ2-5, with 9 positions matching TRBD2. Looked up from germline, CDR1 is SGHTA and CDR2 is FQGNSA. J lost 1 base, V lost 5 bases, and 11 bases had no gene match. CDR3 length equals 17 residues. CDR3 bases: TGTGCCAGCAGCCTTGGGCCCCTTAGCGGGGGCCAAGAGACCCAGTACTTC. This gives the protein CASSLGPLSGGQETQYF.

CDR3 protein: CASSQAGTLYNEQFF. The CDR3 DNA reads TGCGCCAGCAGCCAAGCCGGGACACTTTACAATGAGCAGTTCTTC. V is TRBV4-3 and J is TRBJ2-1; D possibly corresponds to TRBD1 (6 bases). The V end lost 1 base, the J end lost 4 bases, and 11 bases lay between the germline ends. From germline, CDR1 is LGHNA and CDR2 YSLEER. The length of the CDR3 is 15 residues.

The CDR3 reads CASSLSSGANVLTF. The CDR3 nucleotides read TGTGCCAGCAGCCTGTCCTCTGGGGCCAACGTCCTGACTTTC. This chain joins TRBV7-3 and TRBJ2-6; no definite D call. The CDR3 is 14 residues long. V gave up 5 bases and J gave up 0 bases, with 5 bases separating them. Germline V gene data show CDR1 as SGHTA and CDR2 as FQGTGA. Combining the CDR3 with reference TRBV7-3 and TRBJ2-6 gives the whole variable domain GAGVSQTPSNKVTEKGKYVELRCDPISGHTALYWYRQSLGQGPEFLIYFQGTGAADDSGLPNDRFFAVRPEGSVSTLKIQRTERGDSAVYLCASSLSSGANVLTFGAGSRLTVL.

Notes on this clone: Other DNA variants within this sample encode the same CDR3. The V call is TRBV28, the J call TRBJ2-5, with D tentatively TRBD2 (6 bases). Germline CDR1 and CDR2: MDHEN and SYDVKM. This CDR3 has 13 residues. The V end was cut by 3 bases, the J end by 5 bases, with 10 bases between. CDR3 in amino acids: CASSFGGGETQYF. CDR3 DNA sequence: TGTGCCAGCAGTTTCGGGGGTGGGGAGACCCAGTACTTC.

The CDR3 coding sequence is TGTGCCAGCGGGGATAGGACAGGGCGGCAGCCCCAGCATTTT. Protein: CASGDRTGRQPQHF. This chain links TRBV2 with TRBJ1-5; 8 bases fit TRBD1. The V gene's germline CDR1 is SNHLY and CDR2 FYNNEI. The CDR3 length is 14 residues. The V segment lost 8 bases and the J segment 7 bases; nucleotides outside the gene matches: 10.

In its sample, this clone was seen once. This chain uses TRBV6-1 with TRBJ1-6, with 7 bases matching TRBD1. The length of the CDR3 is 15 residues. V gave up 2 bases and J gave up 7 bases; unmatched junction bases: 5. CDR1 and CDR2 from the germline V gene are MNHNS and SASEGT. CDR3 protein: CASSERRGQNSPLHF. The CDR3 coding sequence is TGTGCCAGCAGTGAAAGGAGGGGGCAGAATTCACCCCTCCACTTT.

This clone appeared a single time. The gene calls are TRBV6-5 and TRBJ1-6; D might be TRBD1 (6 bases). The CDR3 has 15 amino acids. V was trimmed by 3 bases and J by 10 bases, leaving 16 bases between them. CDR1 MNHEY and CDR2 SVGAGI come from the germline V gene. The CDR3 sequence is CASSYEGGNRSPLHF. The CDR3 DNA follows: TGTGCCAGCAGTTATGAGGGGGGGAATAGATCACCCCTCCACTTT.

The chain employs TRBV18 and TRBJ1-1; weak D call: TRBD1 (6 bases). This CDR3 spans 15 amino acids. V was pared by 3 bases and J by 3 bases, with 14 bases between. Germline V lookup: CDR1 KGHSH, CDR2 LQKENI. The chain's CDR3 is CASSPGTLPDTEAFF. CDR3 DNA: TGTGCCAGCTCACCTGGGACATTACCCGACACTGAAGCTTTCTTT.